This T cell receptor (beta chain) was profiled in a study of blood T cells in healthy people across ages. The CDR3 consists of 18 residues. Sample-barcoded 5' priming and a J-beta primer mix drove a second PCR of about 6 to 11 cycles. A single record per CDR3 protein comes from TCRdb applying MiXCR to the 5' RACE reads. The sample has hundreds of thousands of distinct CDR3 sequences, over 40% seen once. The TCR sequence derives from a woman older than 75 in good health. The sequencing input was blood. This chain connects TRBV21-1 to TRBJ1-5; TRBD1 is the table's D call and was not checked against the DNA. TRBV21-1 is shown as a pseudogene. The CDR3 reads CASSKASRQGEDNQPQHF. The CDR3, as DNA: TGTGCCAGCAGCAAAGCTAGCCGACAGGGAGAAGACAATCAGCCCCAGCATTTT.